A selection of T cell receptor beta chains follows, all from one sample in a study of blood T cell repertoires in COVID-19. The repertoire was sequenced with immunoSEQ multiplex PCR; TCRdb's copy has only in-frame clones and lacks some. This table holds under 450,000 clones, about 88% found once. The material sequenced was PBMCs or T cells enriched from blood (not recorded which). The source of these receptors is a woman aged 25 to 45 who had recovered from COVID-19. CDR3s leave out the opening cysteine and the closing phenylalanine or tryptophan. Each record gives: CDR3 protein, J gene, V gene, CDR3 length.

CDR3: ASSHPEGSFRDYGYT; J: TRBJ1-2; V: TRBV4-1; length: 15
CDR3: ASSQSVQGIFWGYT; J: TRBJ1-2; V: TRBV7-2; length: 14
CDR3: ASGRQFSGANVLT; J: TRBJ2-6; V: TRBV28; length: 13
CDR3: ASQPRGVNTDTQY; J: TRBJ2-3; V: TRBV11-2; length: 13
CDR3: ASSISGTGGTEAF; J: TRBJ1-1; V: TRBV19; length: 13
CDR3: ASSLGDRLPYGYT; J: TRBJ1-2; V: TRBV28; length: 13
CDR3: ASSGRRQGGTEAF; J: TRBJ1-1; V: TRBV9; length: 13
CDR3: ASSQGGGVAEAF; J: TRBJ1-1; V: TRBV4-2; length: 12
CDR3: ASSILGGEYAGELF; J: TRBJ2-2; V: TRBV19; length: 14
CDR3: ATARGMYNEQF; J: TRBJ2-1; V: TRBV28; length: 11
CDR3: ASSYSSGINSPLH; J: TRBJ1-6; V: TRBV6-2/TRBV6-3; length: 13
CDR3: AIPSLTGQLYGYT; J: TRBJ1-2; V: TRBV2; length: 13
CDR3: AIKGQGESGQY; J: TRBJ2-7; V: TRBV10-3; length: 11
CDR3: ATSDGRVAYEQY; J: TRBJ2-7; V: TRBV5-6; length: 12
CDR3: ASGQGYEQY; J: TRBJ2-7; V: TRBV6-5; length: 9
CDR3: ASSSGGYDTFETQY; J: TRBJ2-5; V: TRBV28; length: 14
CDR3: ASSLESGGQQY; J: TRBJ2-7; V: TRBV7-6; length: 11
CDR3: ASSLADGDTEAF; J: TRBJ1-1; V: TRBV5-1; length: 12
CDR3: ASSFGGEAYNEQF; J: TRBJ2-1; V: TRBV5-4; length: 13
CDR3: AWSGLGGYGYT; J: TRBJ1-2; V: TRBV30; length: 11
CDR3: ASRQGAKNIQY; J: TRBJ2-4; V: TRBV28; length: 11
CDR3: ASSPDSSNGYT; J: TRBJ1-2; V: TRBV18; length: 11
CDR3: ASSYSGEQY; J: TRBJ2-7; V: TRBV12-3/TRBV12-4; length: 9
CDR3: AKEGAEGYT; J: TRBJ1-2; V: TRBV6-8; length: 9
CDR3: AISARTARKDGLTGELF; J: TRBJ2-2; V: TRBV10-3; length: 17
CDR3: ASSTQTAQETQY; J: TRBJ2-5; V: TRBV5-1; length: 12
CDR3: ASSFTGSTGDTQY; J: TRBJ2-3; V: TRBV7-2; length: 13
CDR3: ASGWAILADHSYEQY; J: TRBJ2-7; V: TRBV12-5; length: 15
CDR3: ASSLQETQY; J: TRBJ2-5; V: TRBV12-3/TRBV12-4; length: 9
CDR3: ASYEVSSSYNEQF; J: TRBJ2-1; V: TRBV7-9; length: 13
CDR3: ASSFQGASGNTIY; J: TRBJ1-3; V: TRBV28; length: 13
CDR3: ATISGGNTGELF; J: TRBJ2-2; V: TRBV15; length: 12
CDR3: ASSPQPGGNQPQH; J: TRBJ1-5; V: TRBV16; length: 13
CDR3: ASSQEAGTGYQPQH; J: TRBJ1-5; V: TRBV4-1; length: 14
CDR3: ASSWGTASRETQY; J: TRBJ2-5; V: TRBV5-1; length: 13
CDR3: ASSESVGLSDTQY; J: TRBJ2-3; V: TRBV10-2; length: 13
CDR3: AGGRSNTEAF; J: TRBJ1-1; V: TRBV12-3/TRBV12-4; length: 10
CDR3: ASSRLGTSGSYEQY; J: TRBJ2-7; V: TRBV19; length: 14
CDR3: ASSIDGGTYGYT; J: TRBJ1-2; V: TRBV27; length: 12
CDR3: ASSNRDSRETQY; J: TRBJ2-5; V: TRBV21-1; length: 12
CDR3: ASSPADRVSGNTIY; J: TRBJ1-3; V: TRBV18; length: 14
CDR3: ASSSAGTGSEAF; J: TRBJ1-1; V: TRBV27; length: 12
CDR3: ASSQGTGRETQY; J: TRBJ2-5; V: TRBV3-1/TRBV3-2; length: 12
CDR3: ASSSRGRTEAF; J: TRBJ1-1; V: TRBV7-6; length: 11
CDR3: ASRLPRGPPYEQY; J: TRBJ2-7; V: TRBV28; length: 13
CDR3: ASIYSNYGYT; J: TRBJ1-2; V: TRBV12-3/TRBV12-4; length: 10
CDR3: ASSRGQTYEQY; J: TRBJ2-7; V: TRBV4-2; length: 11
CDR3: ASSPGQKNIQY; J: TRBJ2-4; V: TRBV7-8; length: 11
CDR3: ASSHNRPSYNEQF; J: TRBJ2-1; V: TRBV3-1/TRBV3-2; length: 13
CDR3: ASSQPIEYSGANVLT; J: TRBJ2-6; V: TRBV4-1; length: 15